This T cell receptor beta chain was sequenced in a study of T cell responses to AZD1222 COVID-19 vaccine. Study-wide points: Two AZD1222 administrations were followed by greater Spike-specific TCR breadth and depth. Within unmutated variant regions lay the reported targets of nearly half of spike-specific TCRs. Vaccine-associated CD4 TCRs spanned spike, dominant at 160-218 and 743-854.

Assay used: immunoSEQ multiplex PCR; TCRdb lists only in-frame clones, some missing. Among some 130,000 clones listed, about 92% were seen once. Points on this clone: Its antigen is undetermined.

The germline V gene encodes CDR1 SGHTA and CDR2 FQGNSA. The CDR3 spans 14 residues. V was trimmed by 4 bases and J by 12 bases, leaving 16 bases between them. The material was peripheral blood, obtained on day 0 of AZD1222 vaccination. This sequence originates from an adult in good health. This chain uses TRBV7-2 with TRBJ1-6; D is unclear. CDR3 amino acids: CASSSHMGEVPLHF. The CDR3 region has the DNA TGTGCCAGCAGCTCCCACATGGGCGAGGTACCCCTCCACTTT.